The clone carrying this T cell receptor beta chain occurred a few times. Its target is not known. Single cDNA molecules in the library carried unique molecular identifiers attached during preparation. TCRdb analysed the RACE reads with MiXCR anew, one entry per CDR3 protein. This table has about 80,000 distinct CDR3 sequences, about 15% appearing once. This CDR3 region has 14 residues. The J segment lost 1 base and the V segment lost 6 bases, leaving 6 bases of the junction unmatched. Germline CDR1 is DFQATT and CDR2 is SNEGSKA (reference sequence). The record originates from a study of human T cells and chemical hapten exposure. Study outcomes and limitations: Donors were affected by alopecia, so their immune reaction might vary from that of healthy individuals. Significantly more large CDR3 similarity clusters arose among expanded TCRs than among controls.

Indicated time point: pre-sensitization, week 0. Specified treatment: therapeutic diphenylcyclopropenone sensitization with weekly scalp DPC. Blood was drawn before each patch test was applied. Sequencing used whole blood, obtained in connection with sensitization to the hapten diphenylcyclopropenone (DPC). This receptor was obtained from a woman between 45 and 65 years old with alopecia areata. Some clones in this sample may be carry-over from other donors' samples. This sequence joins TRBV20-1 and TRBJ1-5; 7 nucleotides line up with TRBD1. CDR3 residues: CSAMTGTSNQPQHF. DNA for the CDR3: TGCAGTGCCATGACAGGGACGAGCAATCAGCCCCAGCATTTT.